Shown below are 24 T cell receptor beta chains from a single sample sequenced in a study of cytomegalovirus exposure and HLA in healthy donors. The PCR ran on 60 Vbeta and 13 Jbeta primers. Profiling relied on immunoSEQ multiplex PCR, and the TCRdb table lists in-frame clones only, not all of them. In the table there are 110,000 or so clones, approximately 8% of which are singletons. Sequencing was carried out using PBMCs. All receptors come from a woman aged 40 to 50 in good health and CMV-seropositive.

The chain employs TRBV7-6 and TRBJ2-3; perhaps TRBD1 as D (5 bases). The germline V and J ends were trimmed by 5 bases and 4 bases, with 22 bases remaining between them. Germline values: CDR1 SGHVS, CDR2 FNYEAQ. This CDR3 is built from 17 residues. CDR3 sequence reads: CASSLYSTSVGPDTQYF. The DNA of the CDR3 is TGTGCCAGCAGCCTCTACTCGACATCGGTGGGGCCAGATACGCAGTATTTT.

The chain has TRBV10-3 and TRBJ1-1; D gene ambiguous. Germline lookup yields CDR1 ENHRY and CDR2 SYGVKD. The germline V and J ends were trimmed by 4 bases and 6 bases, with 12 bases remaining between them. The CDR3 covers 13 residues. The chain's CDR3 is CAISVNGDAEAFF. The CDR3 DNA is TGTGCCATCAGTGTTAACGGGGATGCTGAAGCTTTCTTT.

This clone showed up just a few times. The chain combines TRBV5-1 with TRBJ2-1, with D possibly being TRBD1 (6 bases). Trimming removed 0 bases from V and 7 bases from J, with 14 bases in between. The CDR3 contains 15 residues. The germline gives CDR1 SGHRS, CDR2 YFSETQ. CDR3 amino acids: CASSLGGGWANEQFF. For the CDR3, the DNA is TGCGCCAGCAGCTTGGGTGGGGGCTGGGCGAATGAGCAGTTCTTC.

This clone was seen only a few times. Compared with germline, one end of the junction differs, possibly owing to a read error. The chain recombines TRBV29-1 with TRBJ2-7; the D gene is possibly TRBD2 (6 bases). Per germline, CDR1 SQVTM and CDR2 ANQGSEA. The CDR3 sequence is 13 residues long. In DNA, the CDR3 is TGCAGCGTTGAGGGTAGGGACTCCCACGAGCAGTACTTC. Translated, it gives CSVEGRDSHEQYF.

In this sample, this clone turned up a few times. The rearrangement links TRBV21-1 to TRBJ1-2. TRBV21-1 is reported as a pseudogene. The CDR3 loop spans 10 amino acids. The CDR3 loop reads CASSKACRAF. DNA of the CDR3: TGTGCCAGCAGCAAAGCCTGCCGCGCCTTC.

The chain combines TRBV18 with TRBJ2-7; 9 nucleotides match TRBD1. After removal of 5 bases from V and 5 bases from J, the junction contained 4 bases not matched to a gene. The CDR3 has 13 residues. Germline loops: CDR1 KGHSH, CDR2 LQKENI. This CDR3 is CASSEGQGHEQYF. The CDR3 DNA reads as TGTGCCAGCTCAGAGGGACAGGGCCACGAGCAGTACTTC.

This clone appeared a few times. The gene calls are TRBV7-2 and TRBJ2-3; maybe TRBD1 (5 bases). Looked up from germline, CDR1 is SGHTA and CDR2 is FQGNSA. The CDR3 contains 14 residues. Trimming cost V 3 bases and J 3 bases, with 10 bases left between them. The CDR3 loop is CASSFSQGTDTQYF. The CDR3 DNA is TGTGCCAGCAGCTTTTCGCAGGGTACAGATACGCAGTATTTT.

The chain uses TRBV4-1 and TRBJ2-5; 13 bases line up with TRBD2. J gave up 5 bases and V 3 bases, and 9 bases lay outside the gene matches. The V gene's germline CDR1 is MGHRA and CDR2 YSYEKL. The CDR3 has 17 residues. The CDR3, as DNA: TGCGCCAGCAGCCAGGCGCCGATGACTAGCGGGAGGGAGACCCAGTACTTC. Its translation is CASSQAPMTSGRETQYF.

The genes are TRBV5-4 and TRBJ2-5; possible D gene TRBD2, 6 bases. The CDR3 sequence is 16 residues long. Between the trimmed V and J ends, which lost 5 bases and 2 bases, there was a span of 19 bases. Germline loops: CDR1 SGHNT, CDR2 YYREEE (reference sequence). The CDR3 sequence is CASSSAGTGRQETQYF. The CDR3, as DNA: TGTGCCAGCAGTTCTGCCGGGACTGGACGACAAGAGACCCAGTACTTC.

The gene calls are TRBV7-6 and TRBJ1-1, with D perhaps TRBD1 (5 bases). Germline CDR1 and CDR2: SGHVS and FNYEAQ. The CDR3 loop spans 13 amino acids. V lost 3 bases and J 4 bases, leaving 9 bases between the germline ends. The CDR3 coding sequence is TGTGCCAGCAGCTTGGGGGGTTCCACTGAAGCTTTCTTT. It specifies CASSLGGSTEAFF.

This rearrangement joins TRBV5-1 to TRBJ2-3, with TRBD2 matching over 7 bases. Germline trimming cut 2 bases from V and 6 bases from J; bases unmatched to any gene: 9. CDR3 size: 15 residues. Germline values: CDR1 SGHRS, CDR2 YFSETQ. The CDR3 bases are TGCGCCAGCAGCTTACTAGCGACTAGTGACGATACGCAGTATTTT. Amino acid sequence: CASSLLATSDDTQYF.

The sample holds a few counts of this clone. This chain uses TRBV6-5 with TRBJ2-7; 9 bases fit TRBD1. With 2 bases clipped from V and 2 bases from J, the junction kept 7 bases outside the gene matches. Germline V gene data show CDR1 as MNHEY and CDR2 as SVGAGI. The CDR3 has 16 residues. In nucleotides, the CDR3 is TGTGCCAGCAGTTACGCCAGGGACAGGGCGCCCTACGAGCAGTACTTC. Encoded protein: CASSYARDRAPYEQYF.

This clone was counted only a few times. The chain uses TRBV28 and TRBJ2-6, with a possible D match to TRBD2 (6 bases). This CDR3 contains 16 residues. V was cut by 8 bases and J by 4 bases, with 18 bases left in between. Looked up from germline, CDR1 is MDHEN and CDR2 is SYDVKM. The DNA for the CDR3 is TGTGCCAGCGGCGCCCGGGGAGGTCCGGGGGCCAACGTCCTGACTTTC. Protein: CASGARGGPGANVLTF.

The chain employs TRBV19 and TRBJ1-4; D unclear. With 2 bases removed from V and 7 bases from J, the gap between germline ends came to 8 bases. The CDR3 has 13 amino acids. Looked up from germline, CDR1 is LNHDA and CDR2 is SQIVND (reference sequence). This chain's CDR3 is CASSITVGEKLFF. In DNA, the CDR3 is TGTGCCAGTAGTATAACAGTGGGTGAAAAACTGTTTTTT.

This chain joins TRBV30 and TRBJ1-5; tentative D call: TRBD1 (5 bases). V was shortened by 2 bases and J by 5 bases, with 13 bases between the two germline ends. The germline V gene encodes CDR1 GTSNPN and CDR2 SVGIG (reference sequence). The CDR3 loop spans 14 amino acids. CDR3 residues: CAWSPRRGDQPQHF. The CDR3 coding sequence is TGTGCCTGGAGTCCGAGGAGGGGAGATCAGCCCCAGCATTTT.

This clone has more than one count but fewer than ten. The V and J genes are TRBV5-4 and TRBJ2-5; TRBD2 agrees at 7 bases. J was trimmed by 3 bases and V by 0 bases; bases with no gene match: 2. CDR1 SGHNT and CDR2 YYREEE come from the germline V gene (reference sequence). CDR3 length equals 14 residues. The CDR3 DNA reads as TGTGCCAGCAGCTTGGTGGGAGGGGAAGAGACCCAGTACTTC. Translated, it gives CASSLVGGEETQYF. The full variable domain, rest sourced from reference TRBV5-4 and TRBJ2-5, is ETGVTQSPTHLIKTRGQQVTLRCSSQSGHNTVSWYQQALGQGPQFIFQYYREEENGRGNFPPRFSGLQFPNYSSELNVNALELDDSALYLCASSLVGGEETQYFGPGTRLLVL.

The gene calls are TRBV27 and TRBJ2-7, with TRBD1 matching over 7 bases. Germline V gives CDR1 MNHEY, CDR2 SMNVEV (reference sequence). The V gene end was trimmed by 8 bases and the J gene end by 7 bases; junction bases not matched to a gene: 14. The CDR3 length is 14 residues. This CDR3 is CASAARDSLWEQYF. CDR3 DNA: TGTGCCAGCGCCGCCCGGGACAGCTTATGGGAGCAGTACTTC.

The sample holds a few counts of this clone. The chain combines TRBV7-8 with TRBJ2-1; 7 nucleotides agree with TRBD2. V was pared by 4 bases and J by 12 bases, with 15 bases of the junction left unmatched. Germline V gene lookup returns CDR1 SGHVS and CDR2 FQNEAQ. The CDR3 loop spans 15 amino acids. CDR3 amino acids: CASSSPRWPGGGQFF. The CDR3 nucleotides are TGTGCCAGCAGCTCCCCCAGGTGGCCGGGGGGTGGGCAGTTCTTC.

The rearrangement uses TRBV9 and TRBJ2-7; 8 bases agree with TRBD1. This CDR3 has 14 residues. The germline V gene encodes CDR1 SGDLS and CDR2 YYNGEE. The J segment lost 3 bases and the V segment lost 4 bases, leaving 6 bases of the junction unmatched. The CDR3 nucleotides are TGTGCCAGCAGCCCCCGGACAGGGTTCTACGAGCAGTACTTC. Translating it yields CASSPRTGFYEQYF.

The chain is built from TRBV5-8 and TRBJ2-7; weak D call: TRBD2 (5 bases). CDR1 and CDR2 from the germline V gene are SGHTS and YDEGEE. This CDR3 has 13 amino acids. Trimming stripped 4 bases from V and 9 bases from J, with 17 bases between. In DNA form, the CDR3 reads TGTGCCAGCAGCAGGCGGGCTCGGGTATGGCAGTACTTC. It encodes CASSRRARVWQYF.

This clone has only a few counts. This rearrangement joins TRBV2 to TRBJ2-5; 7 nucleotides align to TRBD1. The CDR3 loop spans 12 amino acids. V dropped 6 bases and J dropped 2; count of bases not matched to a gene: 0. Germline CDR1 and CDR2: SNHLY and FYNNEI. CDR3 sequence reads: CASRGQQETQYF. The CDR3 DNA is TGTGCCAGCAGGGGACAGCAAGAGACCCAGTACTTC.

The chain joins TRBV6-1 to TRBJ2-1; D is ambiguous. V lost 6 bases to trimming and J lost 7 bases, with 10 bases between them. CDR3 length equals 12 residues. In germline, CDR1 is MNHNS, CDR2 SASEGT. CDR3 residues: CASRKAGNEQFF. CDR3 DNA: TGTGCCAGCAGGAAGGCCGGGAATGAGCAGTTCTTC.

The gene calls are TRBV5-1 and TRBJ1-4, with unresolved D. Germline lookup yields CDR1 SGHRS and CDR2 YFSETQ. CDR3 size: 15 residues. V was pared by 5 bases and J by 4 bases, with 15 bases between. The CDR3 is CASRLTSGVNEKLFF. The CDR3 bases are TGCGCCAGCAGGCTGACATCCGGGGTTAATGAAAAACTGTTTTTT.

This clone was counted a few times. The chain has TRBV11-2 and TRBJ2-5, with TRBD2 matching 13 bases. J gave up 14 bases and V 3 bases, and 9 bases lay outside the gene matches. This CDR3 has 14 amino acids. Germline V gene lookup returns CDR1 SGHAT and CDR2 FQNNGV. The CDR3 sequence is CASSFALAGGPLYF. CDR3 bases: TGTGCCAGCAGCTTTGCACTAGCGGGGGGGCCTCTCTACTTC.